What follows are 2 T cell receptor beta chains derived from one specimen sequenced in a study of patients and donors after allogeneic stem cell transplantation. TCRdb itself ran the RT-PCR reads through MiXCR, one entry per CDR3 protein. The sample includes 900,000 to 1,000,000 distinct CDR3 sequences, about a sixth of them seen just once. The sequencing sample was made of blood, either unsorted or a sorted T cell fraction (not recorded which). These receptors all come from a human donor who was either an allogeneic HSCT recipient or a stem cell or donor lymphocyte infusion donor (not recorded which). It is not recorded whose cells these are; they may come from a transplant donor.

This clonotype has more than one count but fewer than ten. This chain connects TRBV24-1 to TRBJ2-3, with 9 bases aligning to TRBD1. The CDR3 is 16 amino acids. V gave up 3 bases and J gave up 4 bases; unmatched junction bases: 7. CDR1 is KGHDR and CDR2 is SFDVKD in the germline V gene. The CDR3 DNA reads as TGTGCCACCAGTGATCGCCGGGACAGGGTCGCAGATACGCAGTATTTT. Protein product: CATSDRRDRVADTQYF.

For the CDR3, the DNA is TGCAGTGCTAGCAGAAGCACAGATACGCAGTATTTT. Protein: CSASRSTDTQYF. The rearrangement links TRBV20-1 to TRBJ2-3; no clear D gene. V was clipped by 3 bases and J by 0 bases, with 4 bases between them. The length of the CDR3 is 12 residues. Germline V gives CDR1 DFQATT, CDR2 SNEGSKA (reference sequence).